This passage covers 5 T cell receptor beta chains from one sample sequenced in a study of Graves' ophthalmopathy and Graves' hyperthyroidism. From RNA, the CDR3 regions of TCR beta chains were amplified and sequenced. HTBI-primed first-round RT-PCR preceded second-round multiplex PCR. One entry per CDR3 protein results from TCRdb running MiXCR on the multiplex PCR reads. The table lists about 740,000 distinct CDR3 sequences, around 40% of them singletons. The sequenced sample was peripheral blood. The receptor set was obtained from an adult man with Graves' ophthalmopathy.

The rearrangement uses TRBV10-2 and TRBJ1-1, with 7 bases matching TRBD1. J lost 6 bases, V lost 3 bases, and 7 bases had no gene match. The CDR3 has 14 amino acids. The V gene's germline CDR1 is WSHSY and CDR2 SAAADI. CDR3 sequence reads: CASSEGGWGAEAFF. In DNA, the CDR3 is TGCGCCAGCAGTGAAGGGGGCTGGGGGGCTGAAGCTTTCTTT.

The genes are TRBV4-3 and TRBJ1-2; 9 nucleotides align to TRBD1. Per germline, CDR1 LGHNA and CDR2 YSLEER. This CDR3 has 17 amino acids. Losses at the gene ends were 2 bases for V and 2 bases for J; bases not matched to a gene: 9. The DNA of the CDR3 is TGCGCCAGCAGCCAAACCCCGGGACAGGGTCCCAACTATGGCTACACCTTC. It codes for CASSQTPGQGPNYGYTF.

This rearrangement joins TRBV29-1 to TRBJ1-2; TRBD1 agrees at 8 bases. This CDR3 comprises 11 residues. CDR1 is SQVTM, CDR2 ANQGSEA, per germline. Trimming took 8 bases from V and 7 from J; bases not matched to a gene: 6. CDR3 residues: CSQATGGGYTF. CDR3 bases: TGCAGCCAAGCTACAGGGGGTGGCTACACCTTC.

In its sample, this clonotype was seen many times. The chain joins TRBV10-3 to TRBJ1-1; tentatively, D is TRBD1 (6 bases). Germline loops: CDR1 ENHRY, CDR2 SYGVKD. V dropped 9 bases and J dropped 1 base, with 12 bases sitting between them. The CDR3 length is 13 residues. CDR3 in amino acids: CAIAGASNTEAFF. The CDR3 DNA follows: TGTGCCATTGCAGGGGCTTCGAACACTGAAGCTTTCTTT.

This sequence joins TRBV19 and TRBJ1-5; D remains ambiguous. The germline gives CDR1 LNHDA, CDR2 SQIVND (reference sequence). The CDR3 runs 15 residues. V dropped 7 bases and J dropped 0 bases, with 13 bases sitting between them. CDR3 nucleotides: TGTGCCAGTACCACGACGGTGTATAGCAATCAGCCCCAGCATTTT. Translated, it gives CASTTTVYSNQPQHF.